These 8 T cell receptor beta chains came from one sample sequenced in a study of metastatic and nonmetastatic thyroid tumors. With MiXCR, TCRdb reprocessed the PCR reads. The table has 37,000 or so clones, around 16% seen once. Treatment of any kind had been given to no patient before thyroid surgery. The sample comprised blood. The source is a female donor with papillary thyroid cancer or a benign thyroid nodule (not recorded which). Some clones in this sample may be carry-over from other donors' samples.

This clone has only a few counts. The rearrangement uses TRBV6-1 and TRBJ1-2; no clear D gene. Germline V gives CDR1 MNHNS, CDR2 SASEGT. V dropped 7 bases and J dropped 6 bases, with 15 bases sitting between them. This CDR3 contains 13 residues. The CDR3 here is CASTPCVRNGYTF. As DNA, the CDR3 is TGTGCCAGCACCCCCTGTGTACGGAATGGCTACACCTTC.

This chain connects TRBV28 to TRBJ2-2; a possible D gene is TRBD2 (5 bases). With 11 bases removed from V and 6 bases from J, the gap between germline ends came to 22 bases. The CDR3 extends over 15 amino acids. In germline, CDR1 is MDHEN, CDR2 SYDVKM. Here the CDR3 DNA reads TGTGCCTCCGGGCGGGTCCAAGTTGGTTCCGGGGAGCTGTTTTTT. Its translation is CASGRVQVGSGELFF.

This clone was recorded at least ten times. The chain is built from TRBV3-1 and TRBJ2-2; TRBD2 aligns across 11 bases. Losses at the gene ends were 0 bases for V and 4 bases for J; bases not matched to a gene: 13. Germline V gives CDR1 LGHDT, CDR2 YNNKEL (reference sequence). The CDR3 consists of 20 residues. CDR3 coding DNA: TGTGCCAGCAGCCAAGATTGGGGTAGCGGGAGGGCCCACGGCACCGGGGAGCTGTTTTTT. Protein: CASSQDWGSGRAHGTGELFF.

This clone was recorded many times. The rearrangement joins TRBV2 to TRBJ1-5; 9 bases line up with TRBD1. V lost 6 bases, J lost 0 bases, and 3 bases stayed unmatched. CDR1 and CDR2 (germline): SNHLY, FYNNEI. The CDR3 is 15 amino acids. The CDR3 region has the DNA TGTGCCAGCAGCCGGGACAGGGTTAGCAATCAGCCCCAGCATTTT. Its translation: CASSRDRVSNQPQHF. Filled out from reference TRBV2 and TRBJ1-5, the complete variable domain reads EPEVTQTPSHQVTQMGQEVILRCVPISNHLYFYWYRQILGQKVEFLVSFYNNEISEKSEIFDDQFSVERPDGSNFTLKIRSTKLEDSAMYFCASSRDRVSNQPQHFGDGTRLSIL.

The chain couples TRBV9 to TRBJ2-7, with 12 bases matching TRBD2. Germline CDR1 reads SGDLS; CDR2 reads YYNGEE. This CDR3 spans 15 amino acids. V shed 3 bases and J 6 bases; nucleotides not matched to a gene: 7. CDR3 sequence reads: CASSENPGLAGEQYF. CDR3 coding DNA: TGTGCCAGCAGCGAGAACCCGGGACTAGCGGGCGAGCAGTACTTC.

Details on this clone: One end of the junction does not line up with germline, which may come from a read error. The rearrangement joins TRBV6-1 to TRBJ1-2; 10 bases align to TRBD1. The CDR3 is made up of 15 amino acids. Germline-derived CDR1 and CDR2 are MNHNS and SASEGT. CDR3 residues: CASSSVTGGRYGYTF. CDR3 bases: TGTGCCAGCAGCTCCGTGACAGGGGGCCGGTATGGTTACACCTTC.

CDR3 residues: CASGRRESGTDTQYF. CDR3 DNA sequence: TGTGCCAGCGGAAGGAGGGAGTCTGGCACAGATACGCAGTATTTT. The genes are TRBV2 and TRBJ2-3; D might be TRBD2 (6 bases). The CDR3 loop spans 15 amino acids. Per the germline V gene, CDR1 is SNHLY and CDR2 is FYNNEI. The V end was cut by 8 bases, the J end by 1 base, with 16 bases between.

This clone is deemed medium-sized. V and J are TRBV6-4 and TRBJ1-6, with D unclear. V lost 2 bases and J lost 2, with 1 base in between. Germline V lookup: CDR1 MRHNA, CDR2 SNTAGT. The CDR3 is 13 residues long. As DNA, the CDR3 is TGTGCCAGCAGTGACACCTATAATTCACCCCTCCACTTT. Encoded protein: CASSDTYNSPLHF.